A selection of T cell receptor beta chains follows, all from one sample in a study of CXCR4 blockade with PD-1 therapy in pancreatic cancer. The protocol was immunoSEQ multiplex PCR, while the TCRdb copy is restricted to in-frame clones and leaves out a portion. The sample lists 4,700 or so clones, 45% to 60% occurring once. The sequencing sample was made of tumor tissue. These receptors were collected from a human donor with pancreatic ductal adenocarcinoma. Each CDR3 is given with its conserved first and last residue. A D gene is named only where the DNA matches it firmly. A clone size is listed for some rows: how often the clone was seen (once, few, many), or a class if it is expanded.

CDR3: CASSPFDRSYEQYF
DNA: TGTGCCAGCTCACCATTTGATAGATCCTACGAGCAGTACTTC
V: TRBV18
D: -
size: -
J: TRBJ2-7

CDR3: CASSPRQTGGTGELFF
DNA: TGTGCCAGCTCACCACGCCAGACAGGAGGAACCGGGGAGCTGTTTTTT
V: TRBV18
D: -
size: -
J: TRBJ2-2

CDR3: CATRTGKKYTQYF
DNA: TGTGCCACTCGGACAGGGAAAAAGTATACGCAGTATTTT
V: TRBV28
D: TRBD1
size: few
J: TRBJ2-3

CDR3: CASSRTTTNEKLFF
DNA: TGTGCCAGCAGCCGGACGACAACTAATGAAAAACTGTTTTTT
V: TRBV6-8
D: -
size: few
J: TRBJ1-4

CDR3: CASSMDAAANEKLFF
DNA: TGTGCCAGCAGTATGGACGCTGCGGCTAATGAAAAACTGTTTTTT
V: TRBV7-5
D: -
size: few
J: TRBJ1-4

CDR3: CASSSRTGGGETQYF
DNA: TGTGCCAGCAGTTCCCGGACAGGGGGCGGGGAGACCCAGTACTTC
V: TRBV28
D: TRBD1
size: -
J: TRBJ2-5

CDR3: CAWGFGNQPQHF
DNA: TGTGCCTGGGGGTTTGGCAATCAGCCCCAGCATTTT
V: TRBV30
D: -
size: -
J: TRBJ1-5

CDR3: CASRQIGSRTRYGYTF
DNA: TGTGCCAGCAGGCAAATAGGGTCAAGGACCCGCTATGGCTACACCTTC
V: TRBV9
D: -
size: few
J: TRBJ1-2

CDR3: CASRQGNNSPLHF
DNA: TGTGCCAGCAGGCAGGGGAATAATTCACCCCTCCACTTT
V: TRBV28
D: -
size: -
J: TRBJ1-6

CDR3: CASIAGTSGWNEQFF
DNA: TGTGCCAGCATAGCCGGGACTAGCGGATGGAATGAGCAGTTCTTC
V: TRBV9
D: TRBD2
size: few
J: TRBJ2-1

CDR3: CASSIAQTNYGYTF
DNA: TGTGCCAGTAGTATAGCACAAACTAACTATGGCTACACCTTC
V: TRBV19
D: -
size: -
J: TRBJ1-2

CDR3: CASSELQTGGHTYEQYF
DNA: TGTGCCAGCAGTGAGCTCCAGACAGGGGGCCATACCTACGAGCAGTACTTC
V: TRBV25-1
D: TRBD1
size: -
J: TRBJ2-7

CDR3: CASTDRVGNQPQHF
DNA: TGTGCCAGCACGGACAGGGTTGGCAATCAGCCCCAGCATTTT
V: TRBV7-6
D: TRBD1
size: -
J: TRBJ1-5

CDR3: CASSLVGSREKLFF
DNA: TGTGCCAGCAGCTTAGTTGGCAGTAGGGAAAAACTGTTTTTT
V: TRBV11-3
D: -
size: -
J: TRBJ1-4

CDR3: CASSLNVGGAWNEQFF
DNA: TGCGCCAGCAGCTTGAATGTCGGGGGGGCCTGGAATGAGCAGTTCTTC
V: TRBV5-1
D: TRBD2
size: few
J: TRBJ2-1

CDR3: CASSRQQGLNSPLHF
DNA: TGTGCCAGCAGCCGCCAACAGGGGTTAAATTCACCCCTCCACTTT
V: TRBV14
D: TRBD1
size: once
J: TRBJ1-6

CDR3: CASSVDPAGRDGNTIYF
DNA: TGTGCCAGCAGCGTAGACCCCGCGGGGCGCGACGGAAACACCATATATTTT
V: TRBV9
D: -
size: -
J: TRBJ1-3

CDR3: CASSQGGAEKLFF
DNA: TGTGCCAGTAGTCAGGGGGGCGCCGAAAAACTGTTTTTT
V: TRBV19
D: TRBD1
size: -
J: TRBJ1-4

CDR3: CASSQVRDAKNIQYF
DNA: TGCGCCAGCAGCCAAGTCCGGGATGCCAAAAACATTCAGTACTTC
V: TRBV4-1
D: -
size: -
J: TRBJ2-4

CDR3: CASSPLGETQYF
DNA: TGTGCCAGCTCACCACTGGGGGAGACCCAGTACTTC
V: TRBV18
D: -
size: -
J: TRBJ2-5

CDR3: CASSEGGRYEQYF
DNA: TGTGCCAGCAGCGAGGGTGGTCGGTACGAGCAGTACTTC
V: TRBV28
D: -
size: -
J: TRBJ2-7

CDR3: CASSQGGFTGELFF
DNA: TGTGCCAGTAGCCAAGGGGGGTTCACCGGGGAGCTGTTTTTT
V: TRBV19
D: -
size: -
J: TRBJ2-2

CDR3: CSVTGTSGGSNTQYF
DNA: TGCAGCGTCACCGGGACTAGCGGGGGGTCAAATACGCAGTATTTT
V: TRBV29-1
D: TRBD2
size: -
J: TRBJ2-3

CDR3: CASSMTANYGYTF
DNA: TGTGCCAGCAGCATGACAGCTAACTATGGCTACACCTTC
V: TRBV28
D: -
size: -
J: TRBJ1-2

CDR3: CASSMRGVVVFNEQFF
DNA: TGTGCCAGTAGTATGCGCGGGGTGGTGGTCTTCAATGAGCAGTTCTTC
V: TRBV19
D: -
size: -
J: TRBJ2-1

CDR3: CASSGRRGGADTQYF
DNA: TGTGCCAGCAGTGGGAGAAGGGGAGGGGCAGATACGCAGTATTTT
V: TRBV2
D: TRBD2
size: -
J: TRBJ2-3

CDR3: CASSPTEESGYTF
DNA: TGTGCCAGCTCACCAACGGAGGAATCGGGCTACACCTTC
V: TRBV18
D: -
size: -
J: TRBJ1-2

CDR3: CASSPVTGGAGANVLTF
DNA: TGTGCCAGCTCACCCGTGACAGGGGGAGCCGGGGCCAACGTCCTGACTTTC
V: TRBV18
D: TRBD1
size: -
J: TRBJ2-6

CDR3: CASSLRLYGYTF
DNA: TGTGCCAGCAGTCTCCGGCTCTATGGCTACACCTTC
V: TRBV28
D: -
size: -
J: TRBJ1-2

CDR3: CASGGLAGNEQFF
DNA: TGTGCCAGCGGGGGACTAGCGGGGAATGAGCAGTTCTTC
V: TRBV9
D: TRBD2
size: few
J: TRBJ2-1

CDR3: CASSVTGITLYEQYF
DNA: TGTGCCAGCAGTGTTACCGGGATTACCCTATACGAGCAGTACTTC
V: TRBV28
D: -
size: few
J: TRBJ2-7

CDR3: CASSTSAGGNTDTQYF
DNA: TGTGCCAGTAGTACATCAGCGGGAGGTAATACAGATACGCAGTATTTT
V: TRBV19
D: TRBD2
size: -
J: TRBJ2-3

CDR3: CASSPSGGNTEAFF
DNA: TGTGCCAGCAGTCCCTCCGGGGGGAACACTGAAGCTTTCTTT
V: TRBV9
D: -
size: few
J: TRBJ1-1

CDR3: CASSEGRGISYEQYF
DNA: TGTGCCAGCAGCGAGGGCAGGGGGATTAGCTACGAGCAGTACTTC
V: TRBV9
D: TRBD1
size: -
J: TRBJ2-7

CDR3: CASSSPGLAGGETQYF
DNA: TGTGCCAGCAGTTCCCCCGGACTAGCGGGAGGGGAGACCCAGTACTTC
V: TRBV6-8
D: TRBD2
size: -
J: TRBJ2-5

CDR3: CASSSGQQETQYF
DNA: TGTGCCAGTAGCTCGGGACAGCAAGAGACCCAGTACTTC
V: TRBV19
D: TRBD1
size: -
J: TRBJ2-5

CDR3: CATFSMNTEAFF
DNA: TGTGCCACCTTTAGTATGAACACTGAAGCTTTCTTT
V: TRBV28
D: -
size: -
J: TRBJ1-1

CDR3: CASRLGDNYEQYF
DNA: TGCGCCAGCAGACTCGGGGACAACTACGAGCAGTACTTC
V: TRBV10-2
D: -
size: -
J: TRBJ2-7

CDR3: CASRAGTGIGYTF
DNA: TGTGCCAGCAGGGCCGGGACAGGGATTGGCTACACCTTC
V: TRBV28
D: TRBD1
size: -
J: TRBJ1-2

CDR3: CAISRDPYEQYF
DNA: TGTGCCATCAGTCGGGATCCCTACGAGCAGTACTTC
V: TRBV6-4
D: -
size: -
J: TRBJ2-7

CDR3: CASSYPGQGNTIYF
DNA: TGTGCCAGCAGTTACCCCGGACAGGGAAACACCATATATTTT
V: TRBV6-8
D: -
size: -
J: TRBJ1-3

CDR3: CAISESRETQYF
DNA: TGTGCCATCAGTGAGTCTAGGGAGACCCAGTACTTC
V: TRBV10-3
D: -
size: few
J: TRBJ2-5

CDR3: CASSPGQGISGNTIYF
DNA: TGTGCCAGCTCACCTGGACAGGGGATCTCTGGAAACACCATATATTTT
V: TRBV18
D: TRBD1
size: -
J: TRBJ1-3

CDR3: CATSRDWGSTDTQYF
DNA: TGTGCCACCAGCAGAGATTGGGGGAGCACAGATACGCAGTATTTT
V: TRBV15
D: -
size: -
J: TRBJ2-3

CDR3: CASSRTGDYEQYF
DNA: TGTGCCAGCAGCCGGACAGGGGACTACGAGCAGTACTTC
V: TRBV6-8
D: TRBD1
size: few
J: TRBJ2-7

CDR3: CASSPLGQDTDTQYF
DNA: TGTGCCAGCTCACCATTAGGGCAGGACACAGATACGCAGTATTTT
V: TRBV18
D: -
size: -
J: TRBJ2-3

CDR3: CASSPRTINQGAGNTIYF
DNA: TGTGCCAGCTCACCACGTACGATCAACCAGGGCGCTGGAAACACCATATATTTT
V: TRBV18
D: -
size: few
J: TRBJ1-3

CDR3: CASKGNSYEQYF
DNA: TGTGCCAGCAAAGGCAACTCCTACGAGCAGTACTTC
V: TRBV25-1
D: -
size: -
J: TRBJ2-7

CDR3: CAIEPTGGYGYTF
DNA: TGTGCCATCGAGCCGACAGGGGGTTATGGCTACACCTTC
V: TRBV6-8
D: TRBD1
size: -
J: TRBJ1-2

CDR3: CASSQEVSSSPQHF
DNA: TGCGCCAGCAGCCAAGAAGTCAGCTCATCGCCCCAGCATTTT
V: TRBV4-1
D: -
size: few
J: TRBJ1-5

CDR3: CASSGMWGSMNTEAFF
DNA: TGTGCCAGCAGTGGCATGTGGGGATCTATGAACACTGAAGCTTTCTTT
V: TRBV25-1
D: -
size: -
J: TRBJ1-1

CDR3: CASSGVGNQPQHF
DNA: TGTGCCAGCTCGGGGGTAGGCAATCAGCCCCAGCATTTT
V: TRBV6-8
D: -
size: few
J: TRBJ1-5

CDR3: CASSIFPQVLNQPQHF
DNA: TGTGCCAGTAGTATATTTCCACAGGTGCTCAATCAGCCCCAGCATTTT
V: TRBV19
D: -
size: -
J: TRBJ1-5

CDR3: CASSYNELLEQYF
DNA: TGTGCCAGTAGTTACAACGAACTCCTCGAGCAGTACTTC
V: TRBV19
D: -
size: -
J: TRBJ2-7

CDR3: CASSGQGAYTGELFF
DNA: TGTGCCAGCAGTGGTCAGGGGGCTTATACCGGGGAGCTGTTTTTT
V: TRBV6-8
D: TRBD1
size: -
J: TRBJ2-2

CDR3: CASSLRGGQGVTQYF
DNA: TGTGCCAGCAGTTTAAGGGGGGGACAGGGGGTGACCCAGTACTTC
V: TRBV28
D: TRBD1
size: -
J: TRBJ2-5